This entry is about one T cell receptor (beta chain). The V segment lost 4 bases and the J segment 3 bases; nucleotides outside the gene matches: 18. CDR3 length: 19 residues. CDR1 and CDR2 (germline): MGHRA, YSYEKL. The sample comes from a study of blood T cell repertoires in COVID-19. In the study overall: There were acute and convalescent COVID-19 samples, and they came from the United States, Italy and Spain. PBMCs, B-cell-depleted T cells, or T cells were the source of the cDNA or gDNA that made up the material.

Original methodology: Quantification of nucleated cells was approximated via reference gene primer amplification. Only in-frame clones appear in the TCRdb table, and some are missing; sequencing was by immunoSEQ multiplex PCR. V and J calls and clone size follow that table, whereas D and trimming were derived from the DNA. The sample gives 80,000 to 95,000 clones, roughly 90% of which show up once; 3% to 4% is in the top ten. The V and J genes are TRBV4-1 and TRBJ2-3, with TRBD2 matching over 8 bases. The receptor comes from a woman aged 70-85 years with acute or convalescent COVID-19. Sequenced sample: peripheral blood. The CDR3 nucleotides are TGCGCCAGCAGCCCTGGGTGGGGTTATAGCGGGATGCGTACAGATACGCAGTATTTT. It is translated as CASSPGWGYSGMRTDTQYF.